These 8 T cell receptor beta chains were sequenced from one sample in a study of shared clonotypes between healthy human individuals. The table came from immunoSEQ multiplex PCR; TCRdb's copy has only in-frame clones and leaves some out. The sample lists some 580,000 clones; approximately 97% were seen once. The sequencing input was naive CD4+ T cells sorted from blood. This sample's subset: CD45RA+ positively selected. The source of these receptors is a woman in her 30s in good health.

The rearrangement joins TRBV15 to TRBJ1-5; unclear D gene. Germline lookup yields CDR1 LNHNV and CDR2 YYDKDF (reference sequence). The V gene lost 4 bases and the J gene lost 0 bases, with 7 bases spanning the gap. The CDR3 sequence is 14 residues long. The CDR3 DNA reads as TGTGCCACCAGCAAGAAGGGTAGCAATCAGCCCCAGCATTTT. It is translated as CATSKKGSNQPQHF. The variable domain in full, with the rest retrieved from reference TRBV15 and TRBJ1-5, is DAMVIQNPRYQVTQFGKPVTLSCSQTLNHNVMYWYQQKSSQAPKLLFHYYDKDFNNEADTPDNFQSRRPNTSFCFLDIRSPGLGDTAMYLCATSKKGSNQPQHFGDGTRLSIL.

The chain is built from TRBV4-1 and TRBJ1-3; 10 positions match TRBD1. J gave up 4 bases and V 6 bases, and 6 bases lay outside the gene matches. The germline V gene encodes CDR1 MGHRA and CDR2 YSYEKL. The CDR3 is made up of 15 amino acids. CDR3 sequence reads: CASRRGQGIGNTIYF. CDR3 bases: TGCGCCAGCAGAAGGGGACAGGGGATCGGAAACACCATATATTTT.

This sequence joins TRBV5-4 and TRBJ2-6; the D gene is possibly TRBD1 (6 bases). V lost 5 bases, J lost 4 bases, and 13 bases lay in between. The germline V gene has CDR1 SGHNT and CDR2 YYREEE (reference sequence). The CDR3 is 15 residues long. CDR3 coding DNA: TGTGCCAGCAGTCGTCCCGGGACAGGGGCCAACGTCCTGACTTTC. Protein: CASSRPGTGANVLTF.

The chain is built from TRBV7-2 and TRBJ1-5, with D hard to call. The V gene's germline CDR1 is SGHTA and CDR2 FQGNSA. V gave up 6 bases and J gave up 2 bases, with 14 bases separating them. The CDR3 consists of 15 residues. CDR3 in amino acids: CASSLAGYGNQPQHF. Here the CDR3 DNA reads TGTGCCAGCAGTCTTGCGGGGTACGGCAATCAGCCCCAGCATTTT.

The chain employs TRBV9 and TRBJ2-7; TRBD2 might be the D (5 bases). The CDR3 is 15 residues long. Trimming took off 0 bases at V and 4 bases at J, with 14 bases between the two ends. The germline V gene has CDR1 SGDLS and CDR2 YYNGEE. Written as DNA, the CDR3 is TGTGCCAGCAGCGTAGGCGGCGGCGGGCCTTACGAGCAGTACTTC. Its protein is CASSVGGGGPYEQYF.

This sequence joins TRBV11-2 and TRBJ2-7, with 8 bases matching TRBD2. The CDR3 is made up of 17 amino acids. From germline, CDR1 is SGHAT and CDR2 FQNNGV. V trimming: 2 bases; J trimming: 7 bases; junction bases outside the gene matches: 16. CDR3 loop: CASSLSRDGRAAEEQYF. The CDR3 DNA is TGTGCCAGCAGCTTATCCCGGGACGGGAGGGCCGCGGAAGAGCAGTACTTC. Variable domain in full (rest from reference TRBV11-2 and TRBJ2-7): EAGVAQSPRYKIIEKRQSVAFWCNPISGHATLYWYQQILGQGPKLLIQFQNNGVVDDSQLPKDRFSAERLKGVDSTLKIQPAKLEDSAVYLCASSLSRDGRAAEEQYFGPGTRLTVT.

The chain links TRBV4-1 to TRBJ2-5, with D possibly matching TRBD2 (6 bases). Trimming left V 1 base short and J 5 bases short, with 17 bases between. This CDR3 comprises 16 residues. Per the germline V gene, CDR1 is MGHRA and CDR2 is YSYEKL. The CDR3 sequence: CASSQGLVGSGETQYF. DNA for the CDR3: TGCGCCAGCAGCCAAGGTCTTGTCGGGAGCGGGGAGACCCAGTACTTC.

This chain joins TRBV6-5 and TRBJ2-2; a weak D match, TRBD1 (5 bases). V was cut by 6 bases and J by 5 bases, with 16 bases left in between. The CDR3 consists of 15 residues. Per germline, CDR1 MNHEY and CDR2 SVGAGI. Here the CDR3 DNA reads TGTGCCAGCAGACCCGACAGAAAAGCTACCGGGGAGCTGTTTTTT. This codes for CASRPDRKATGELFF.